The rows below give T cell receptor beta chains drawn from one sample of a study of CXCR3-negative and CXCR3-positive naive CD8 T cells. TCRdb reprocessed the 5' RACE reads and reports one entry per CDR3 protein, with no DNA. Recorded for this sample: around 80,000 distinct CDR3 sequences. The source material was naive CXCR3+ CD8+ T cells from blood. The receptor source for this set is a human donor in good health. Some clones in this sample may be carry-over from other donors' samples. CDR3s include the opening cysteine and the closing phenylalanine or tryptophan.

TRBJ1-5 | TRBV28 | CASSFRGNGNQPQHF
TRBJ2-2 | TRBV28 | CASSLNREVTGELFF
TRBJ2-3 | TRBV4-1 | CASKDGLWDTQYF
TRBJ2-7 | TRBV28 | CASSLFAGGTYEQYF
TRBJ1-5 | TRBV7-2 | CASSPLRGIVNQPQHF
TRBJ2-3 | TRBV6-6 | CASSYSAVGKQDTQYF
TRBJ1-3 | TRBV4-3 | CASSQEVGEGQVRNTIYF
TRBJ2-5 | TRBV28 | CASSPPGLAGGRQETQYF
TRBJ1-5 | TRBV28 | CASSPRTGGYSNQPQHF
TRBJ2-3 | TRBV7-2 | CASSLFYLPTDTQYF
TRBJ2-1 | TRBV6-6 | CASSYVSGTRNEQFF
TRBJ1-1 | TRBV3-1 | CASSQVVGAEAFF
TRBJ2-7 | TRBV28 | CASSLAPGTDTYHEQYF
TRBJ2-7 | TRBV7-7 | CASSFSLGTGEQYF
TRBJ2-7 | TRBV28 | CASSFGLVVYEQYF
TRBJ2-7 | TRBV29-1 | CSVTPGQGYEQYF
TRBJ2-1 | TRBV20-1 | CSARVRFLNNEQFF
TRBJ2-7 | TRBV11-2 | CASSPYSSYEQYF
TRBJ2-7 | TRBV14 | CASSLSGHPYEQYF
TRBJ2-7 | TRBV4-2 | CASSHTPGQGLYEQYF